One T cell receptor (beta chain) is described in this entry. Its antigen is as yet unknown. Investigators amplified TCR beta CDR3 regions from RNA transcripts. Amplification began with first-round RT-PCR using HTBI primers, then second-round multiplex PCR was performed. MiXCR, run by TCRdb on the multiplex PCR reads, gives a single entry per CDR3 protein. The sample carries a few hundred thousand distinct CDR3 sequences, about 16% recorded once. The data were taken from a study of Graves' ophthalmopathy and Graves' hyperthyroidism. Study-wide results and limits: In blood appeared most of the expanded thyroid clonotypes whose frequency exceeded 0.001.

Trimming removed 5 bases at V and 0 bases at J, with 16 bases between. The CDR3 sequence is 16 residues long. From germline, CDR1 is MNHNS and CDR2 SASEGT. The specimen was peripheral blood. This clonotype originated in a woman under 30 with Graves' ophthalmopathy. The gene calls are TRBV6-1 and TRBJ1-2; TRBD1 might be the D (6 bases). The CDR3 coding sequence is TGTGCCAGCAGTCTCGGACAGACCTTAGCTAACTATGGCTACACCTTC. Amino acids: CASSLGQTLANYGYTF.